What follows are 8 T cell receptor beta chains derived from one specimen sequenced in a study of Tregs in tolerant kidney transplant recipients. TCRdb keeps only in-frame clones here, not all; method: immunoSEQ multiplex PCR. This sample carries roughly 80,000 clones, 95% to 98% of them seen once, and the ten largest clones take approximately 0.56%. Material: CD4+ T cells from blood, obtained before the transplant. These receptors all come from a human donor who received a combined kidney and bone marrow transplant.

This chain uses TRBV7-8 with TRBJ2-1; 11 nucleotides line up with TRBD2. J gave up 12 bases and V 1 base, and 8 bases lay outside the gene matches. The germline gives CDR1 SGHVS, CDR2 FQNEAQ. This CDR3 has 15 residues. This chain's CDR3 is CASSLGSGRALGQFF. CDR3 nucleotides: TGTGCCAGCAGCTTAGGTAGCGGGAGGGCCCTGGGGCAGTTCTTC.

The V gene is TRBV11-1, the J gene TRBJ2-3; no clear D gene. Germline CDR1 is SGHAT and CDR2 is FQDESV (reference sequence). The CDR3 consists of 14 residues. V was pared by 4 bases and J by 8 bases, with 16 bases between. CDR3 sequence (DNA): TGTGCCAGCAGCTCCCGAAAAACATTTGGTACGCAGTATTTT. Its protein is CASSSRKTFGTQYF.

The DNA of the CDR3 is TGCGCCAGCAGCCAAGATCCCCGACAGGCGAACACCATATATTTT. Protein product: CASSQDPRQANTIYF. This chain connects TRBV4-3 to TRBJ1-3, with D perhaps TRBD1 (6 bases). Germline V gene sequence: CDR1 LGHNA, CDR2 YSLEER. Trimming removed 0 bases from V and 7 bases from J, with 13 bases in between. This CDR3 spans 15 amino acids.

The V call is TRBV19, the J call TRBJ1-5, with a possible D match to TRBD1 (6 bases). In germline, CDR1 is LNHDA, CDR2 SQIVND (reference sequence). The ends were cut back, 4 bases at V and 3 bases at J, with 10 bases in the middle. The CDR3 spans 14 residues. CDR3 residues: CASSTDRHNQPQHF. In DNA form, the CDR3 reads TGTGCCAGTAGTACCGACAGGCACAATCAGCCCCAGCATTTT.

The CDR3 region is CASSLAGLEKLFF. The CDR3, as DNA: TGCGCCAGCAGCCTCGCAGGGCTGGAAAAACTGTTTTTT. The V and J genes are TRBV5-1 and TRBJ1-4; a possible D gene is TRBD1 (5 bases). The CDR3 extends over 13 amino acids. CDR1 and CDR2 from the germline V gene are SGHRS and YFSETQ. Between the trimmed V and J ends, which lost 4 bases and 8 bases, there was a span of 12 bases.

This chain joins TRBV19 and TRBJ1-5, with 11 bases identical to TRBD1. The CDR3 spans 16 residues. The V segment lost 5 bases and the J segment 4 bases; nucleotides outside the gene matches: 7. The germline V gene has CDR1 LNHDA and CDR2 SQIVND (reference sequence). The CDR3 protein is CASSFAGTGGNQPQHF. Here the CDR3 DNA reads TGTGCCAGTAGTTTCGCCGGGACAGGGGGGAATCAGCCCCAGCATTTT.

The chain's CDR3 is CASSRHLSHRDSYEQYF. CDR3 sequence (DNA): TGTGCCAGCAGTCGCCACCTTTCTCACCGGGACAGTTACGAGCAGTACTTC. This chain links TRBV27 with TRBJ2-7; 7 bases are a match to TRBD1. This CDR3 comprises 17 residues. V was clipped by 5 bases and J by 4 bases; unmatched bases: 17. From germline, CDR1 is MNHEY and CDR2 SMNVEV (reference sequence).

V is TRBV18 and J is TRBJ1-1; D gene uncertain. V was cut by 2 bases and J by 4 bases, with 8 bases left in between. The CDR3 runs to 13 residues. Germline lookup yields CDR1 KGHSH and CDR2 LQKENI. The CDR3 DNA reads TGTGCCAGCTCACCAAACGCCGGCACTGAAGCTTTCTTT. Amino acid sequence: CASSPNAGTEAFF.